This T cell receptor beta chain appears in the sequencing data of a study of regulatory T cells in long-lasting Graves disease (dated by TCRdb to about 2021). General notes on the study: In the newly diagnosed Graves' disease group, patients had been taking antithyroid drugs for less than 3 months. This study used TCR sequencing and RNA sequencing of peripheral blood to compare persistent Graves' disease patients against newly diagnosed Graves' disease patients. The study was conducted in China and was registered as a clinical trial. A total of around 35 samples underwent TCR sequencing: some 13 from persistent and roughly 20 from newly diagnosed Graves' disease patients.

Reading from cysteine to phenylalanine, the CDR3 counts 16 amino acids. The kept DNA is CDR3 alone, 48 bases in frame from the first base. Cut back by 1 base and 1 base, the V and J ends lie 16 bases apart. CDR1 and CDR2 are drawn from the germline V gene (reference sequence): DFQATT, SNEGSKA. A word on this clonotype: Which antigen it targets is not known. No base quality information exists; no much larger clone differs at one position.

The time point label, as the study defines it: newly diagnosed GD, antithyroid drugs for less than 3 months. For both TCR sequencing and RNA sequencing, RNA was extracted from PBMCs using TRIzol. The diagnosis of Graves' disease followed American Thyroid Association guidelines. The patients came from an endocrinology department in Xi'an, China. Each patient gave approximately 8.8 milliliters of peripheral blood, collected in an EDTA anticoagulant tube. Ficoll Paque Plus density gradient separation was used to isolate PBMCs, and no further T cell sorting was done. An Agilent 2100 Bioanalyzer and agarose gel were used to check RNA quality, while a NanoDrop 2000 measured RNA concentration. The full study reports these points: Persistent patients shared more public clonotypes among themselves (around 2,500) than newly diagnosed patients did (approximately 870). Lower TCR Shannon entropy and fewer highly expanded clones were observed in persistent Graves' disease patients than in newly diagnosed patients, which suggested clonal expansion. TRBV28, TRBJ1-2 and TRBJ2-5 were preferentially used in persistent disease, while TRBV20-1 and TRBJ2-1 were favored in newly diagnosed disease. Only peripheral blood was studied, because thyroid tissue, the primary lesion, was inaccessible. Sequencing and analysis were limited to the TCR beta chain. The small sample size was acknowledged by the authors as a limitation that may reduce accuracy.

The receptor library was made with multiplex PCR. TCRdb names Illumina HiSeq 4000 as the instrument used. To build TCR beta libraries, CDR3 regions were amplified by Arm-PCR using iRepertoire HTBI primers. Before sequencing, the PCR products underwent gel purification. In the source study's methods: A total of 62 TRBV and more than twelve TRBJ segments were identified across samples and were used for gene usage analysis of CDR3 amino acid clonotypes. Filtered high-quality paired reads were merged into contigs using COPE and FqMerger. BLAST was used to align contigs to IMGT TRBV, TRBD and TRBJ reference genes, and CDR3 was defined according to IMGT. Clonotypes above 0.1% frequency were classified as highly expanded clones. Shannon entropy was used to measure repertoire diversity, and the Gini coefficient was used to measure V-J evenness. A clonotype found in more than one individual was treated as public. Through fastp at Q25 and MiXCR, TCRdb rebuilt clones from the public reads, retaining in-frame beta chains. Rows with one shared CDR3 protein collapse into an entry with the most common genes and DNA. In this record, the V and J calls reflect TCRdb's handling and not the investigators' own analysis. The sample records roughly 380,000 distinct CDR3 sequences, approximately 15% of which are singletons. The ten largest account for about 27% of the sample.

The same data also went into a second study, on T cells in Graves' hyperthyroidism and ophthalmopathy. The second study reports: Graves' hyperthyroidism was defined as stable when no progression to ophthalmopathy occurred over 18 months of follow-up. Hyperthyroidism patients were newly diagnosed, had a disease duration of under 2 months, and were aged 18 to 65 years. Any patient with an uncontrolled infection, another autoimmune disease, pregnancy or lactation was excluded. Diagnoses were established on the basis of clinical symptoms, serum thyroxine and TRAb, thyroid ultrasound, and orbital computed tomography. The first round of RT-PCR for the TCR CDR3 was performed with the HTBI primer set and the Qiagen OneStep RT-PCR kit. Most expanded thyroid clonotypes (frequency above 0.001) were also detected in blood, suggesting blood repertoires may reflect thyroid immune responses. A model built on a 13 V-J signature distinguished ophthalmopathy from stable hyperthyroidism, reaching around 88% sensitivity and 81% to 83% specificity in cross-validation and 80%/75% in testing. In validation, the model predicted progression to ophthalmopathy a median of roughly 6.1 months before onset, with 65% to 71% sensitivity and roughly 77% specificity. To identify distinguishing TCR V-J signatures, a discovery cohort of about a hundred patients was used, comprising fewer than 45 with Graves' ophthalmopathy and some 57 with stable Graves' hyperthyroidism. An independent validation cohort of 18 to 20 hyperthyroidism patients and about 16 patients who later progressed to ophthalmopathy tested prospective prediction of ophthalmopathy. The 100 discovery patients were randomly split 7:3 into training and test sets. The study also compared thyroid tissue and blood T-cell repertoires from 5 to 7 Graves' hyperthyroidism patients. Following sampling, methimazole starting at 30 mg daily was given to hyperthyroidism patients, and high-dose intravenous methylprednisolone was given to ophthalmopathy patients. The libraries were constructed in a second round of multiplex PCR and then size-selected and purified. The libraries were sequenced on an Illumina HiSeq2000 using paired-end 100 bp reads. SOAPnuke was used to process the raw data, throwing out any read that contained adapters or uncalled bases, had a mean Phred below 15, or lacked an exact constant-primer or identifier match. COPE v1.2.5 was used to merge the high-quality paired reads, and each unique nucleotide sequence was defined as a clonotype. MiTCR v1.1 was used to align the clonotypes against IMGT TRBV, TRBD and TRBJ reference segments. Only V-J combinations with frequency above 0.0001, covering approximately 99% of repertoires, were analysed. A TCS score was defined as the ratio of F50 (clonal expansion) to E x V (chaos), with BLOSUM62-based TCRdist applied between CDR3 peptides within each V-J. Welch's t-statistics and random forest reduced around 510 V-J features to about 12, which were used in a naive Bayes classifier (R e1071). No statistical method was used to fix the sample size in advance, and group allocation was not hidden from the investigators. The paper describes TCR Vbeta CDR3 sequencing of some 130 peripheral blood samples, made up of some 42 ophthalmopathy patients, 70 to 75 hyperthyroidism patients and 17 progressor patients.

The sample consisted of peripheral blood mononuclear cells (PBMCs), taken at new diagnosis, from a patient treated with antithyroid drugs. This chain is built from TRBV20-1 and TRBJ1-1; the D gene is perhaps TRBD1, on 6 matching bases. The source of this sequence is a man between 40 and 49 years old with Graves disease. Donor details come from another sample of the same person, matched by shared clones. Read as DNA, the sequence is TGCAGTGCTAGAGGGGCAGGACAGCAGGGGAACACTGAAGCTTTCTTT. It encodes CSARGAGQQGNTEAFF.